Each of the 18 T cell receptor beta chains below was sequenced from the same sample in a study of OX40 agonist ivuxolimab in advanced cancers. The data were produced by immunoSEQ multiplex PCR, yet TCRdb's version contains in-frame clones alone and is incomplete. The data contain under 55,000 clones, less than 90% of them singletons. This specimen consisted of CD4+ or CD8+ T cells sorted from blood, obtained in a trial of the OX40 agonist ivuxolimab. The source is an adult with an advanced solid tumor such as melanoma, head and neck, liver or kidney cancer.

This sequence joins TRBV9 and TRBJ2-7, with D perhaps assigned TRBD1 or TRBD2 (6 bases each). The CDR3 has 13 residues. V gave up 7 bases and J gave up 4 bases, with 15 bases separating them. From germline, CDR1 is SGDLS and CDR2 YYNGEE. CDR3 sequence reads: CASGGGHTYEQYF. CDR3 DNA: TGTGCCAGCGGAGGGGGTCATACTTACGAGCAGTACTTC. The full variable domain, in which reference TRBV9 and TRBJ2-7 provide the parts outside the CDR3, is DSGVTQTPKHLITATGQRVTLRCSPRSGDLSVYWYQQSLDQGLQFLIQYYNGEERAKGNILERFSAQQFPDLHSELNLSSLELGDSALYFCASGGGHTYEQYFGPGTRLTVT.

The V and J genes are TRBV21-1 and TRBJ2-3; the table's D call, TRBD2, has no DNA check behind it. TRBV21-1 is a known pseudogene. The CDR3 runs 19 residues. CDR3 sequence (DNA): TGTGCCAGCAGCCCCAGACACAGTCCGGCTAGCGGGAGCACAGATACGCAGTATTTT. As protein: CASSPRHSPASGSTDTQYF.

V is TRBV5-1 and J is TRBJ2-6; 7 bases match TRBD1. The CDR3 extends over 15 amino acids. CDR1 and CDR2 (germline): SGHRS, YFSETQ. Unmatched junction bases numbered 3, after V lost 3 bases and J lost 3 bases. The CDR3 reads CASSSQGNGANVLTF. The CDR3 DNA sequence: TGCGCCAGCAGCTCACAGGGGAATGGGGCCAACGTCCTGACTTTC.

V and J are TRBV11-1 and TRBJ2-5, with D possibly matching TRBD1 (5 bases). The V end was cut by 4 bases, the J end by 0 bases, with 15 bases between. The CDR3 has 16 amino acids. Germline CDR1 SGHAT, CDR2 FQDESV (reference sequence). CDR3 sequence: CASSSRVRTYQETQYF. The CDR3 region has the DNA TGTGCCAGCAGCTCCAGGGTTAGAACGTACCAAGAGACCCAGTACTTC.

CDR3 sequence: CSVAGVYGYTF. The CDR3 bases are TGCAGTGTCGCAGGGGTCTATGGCTACACCTTC. The chain uses TRBV20-1 and TRBJ1-2; D possibly corresponds to TRBD1 (6 bases). Germline CDR1 and CDR2: DFQATT and SNEGSKA (reference sequence). CDR3 length equals 11 residues. Trimming took off 7 bases at V and 4 bases at J, with 10 bases between the two ends.

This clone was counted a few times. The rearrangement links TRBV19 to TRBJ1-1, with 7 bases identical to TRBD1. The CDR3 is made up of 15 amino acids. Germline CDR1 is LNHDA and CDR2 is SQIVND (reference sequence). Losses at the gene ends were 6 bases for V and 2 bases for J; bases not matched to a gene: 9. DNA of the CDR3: TGTGCCAGTAGGGGGAAGACAGGGAGAAACACTGAAGCTTTCTTT. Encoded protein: CASRGKTGRNTEAFF.

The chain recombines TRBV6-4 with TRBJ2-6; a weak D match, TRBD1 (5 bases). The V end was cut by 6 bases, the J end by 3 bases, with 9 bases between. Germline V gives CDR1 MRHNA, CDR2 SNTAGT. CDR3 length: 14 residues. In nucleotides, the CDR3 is TGTGCCAGCAGACAGGCAGTTGGGGCCAACGTCCTGACTTTC. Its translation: CASRQAVGANVLTF.

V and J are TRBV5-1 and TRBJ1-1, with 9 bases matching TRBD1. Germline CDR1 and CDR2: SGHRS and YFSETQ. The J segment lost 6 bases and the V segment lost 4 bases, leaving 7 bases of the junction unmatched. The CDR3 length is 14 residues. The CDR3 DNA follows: TGCGCCAGCAGCCCTTTCAACAGGGGGCCTGAAGCTTTCTTT. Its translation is CASSPFNRGPEAFF. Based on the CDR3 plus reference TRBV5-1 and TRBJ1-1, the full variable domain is KAGVTQTPRYLIKTRGQQVTLSCSPISGHRSVSWYQQTPGQGLQFLFEYFSETQRNKGNFPGRFSGRQFSNSRSEMNVSTLELGDSALYLCASSPFNRGPEAFFGQGTRLTVV.

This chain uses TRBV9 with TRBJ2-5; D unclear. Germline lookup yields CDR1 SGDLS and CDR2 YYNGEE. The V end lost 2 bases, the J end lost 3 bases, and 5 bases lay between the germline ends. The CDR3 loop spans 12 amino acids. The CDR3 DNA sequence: TGTGCCAGCAGCGTGGAGAAAGAGACCCAGTACTTC. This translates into CASSVEKETQYF.

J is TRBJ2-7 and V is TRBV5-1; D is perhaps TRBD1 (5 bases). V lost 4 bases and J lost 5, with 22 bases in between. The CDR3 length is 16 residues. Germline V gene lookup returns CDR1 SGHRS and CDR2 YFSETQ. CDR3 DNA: TGCGCCAGCAGCACGGCTTGGACAATGACCCTGAACGAGCAGTACTTC. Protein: CASSTAWTMTLNEQYF.

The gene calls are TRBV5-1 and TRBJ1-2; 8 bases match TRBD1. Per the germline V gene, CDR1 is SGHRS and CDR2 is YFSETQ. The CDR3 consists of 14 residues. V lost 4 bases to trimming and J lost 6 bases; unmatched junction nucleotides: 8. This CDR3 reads CASSLGQGWDGYTF. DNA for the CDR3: TGCGCCAGCAGCCTCGGACAGGGTTGGGATGGCTACACCTTC.

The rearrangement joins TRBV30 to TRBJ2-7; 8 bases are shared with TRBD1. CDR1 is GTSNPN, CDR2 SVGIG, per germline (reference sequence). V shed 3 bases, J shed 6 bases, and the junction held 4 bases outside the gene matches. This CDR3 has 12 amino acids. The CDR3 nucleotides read TGTGCCTGGAGAGCCGACAGGGGCGAGCAGTACTTC. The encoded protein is CAWRADRGEQYF. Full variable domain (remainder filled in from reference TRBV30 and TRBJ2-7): SQTIHQWPATLVQPVGSPLSLECTVEGTSNPNLYWYRQAAGRGLQLLFYSVGIGQISSEVPQNLSASRPQDRQFILSSKKLLLSDSGFYLCAWRADRGEQYFGPGTRLTVT.

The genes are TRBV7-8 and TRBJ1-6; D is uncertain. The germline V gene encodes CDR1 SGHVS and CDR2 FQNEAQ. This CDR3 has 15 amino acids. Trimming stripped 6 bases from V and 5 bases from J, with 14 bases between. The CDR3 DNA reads TGTGCCAGCAGGGGGAAGCTAGTTAATAATTCACCCCTCCACTTT. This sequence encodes CASRGKLVNNSPLHF.

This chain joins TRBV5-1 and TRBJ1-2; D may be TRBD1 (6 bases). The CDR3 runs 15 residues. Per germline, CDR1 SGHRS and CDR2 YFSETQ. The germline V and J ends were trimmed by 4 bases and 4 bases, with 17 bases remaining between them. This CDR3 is CASSPEVTGSYGYTF. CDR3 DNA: TGCGCCAGCAGCCCGGAGGTGACAGGCTCCTATGGCTACACCTTC.

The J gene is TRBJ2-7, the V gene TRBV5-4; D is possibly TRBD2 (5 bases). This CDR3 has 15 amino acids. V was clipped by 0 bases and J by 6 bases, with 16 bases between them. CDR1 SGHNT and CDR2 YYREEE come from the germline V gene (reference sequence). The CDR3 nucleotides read TGTGCCAGCAGCTTGGGTCACGGGAAGGCCGTCGAGCAGTACTTC. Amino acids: CASSLGHGKAVEQYF. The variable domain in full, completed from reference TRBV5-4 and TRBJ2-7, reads ETGVTQSPTHLIKTRGQQVTLRCSSQSGHNTVSWYQQALGQGPQFIFQYYREEENGRGNFPPRFSGLQFPNYSSELNVNALELDDSALYLCASSLGHGKAVEQYFGPGTRLTVT.

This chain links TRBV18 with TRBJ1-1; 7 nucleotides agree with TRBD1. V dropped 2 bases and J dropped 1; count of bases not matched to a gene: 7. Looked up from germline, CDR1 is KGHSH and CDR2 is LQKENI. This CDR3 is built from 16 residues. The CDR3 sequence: CASSPKLGTENTEAFF. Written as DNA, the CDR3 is TGTGCCAGCTCACCAAAGCTCGGGACAGAGAACACTGAAGCTTTCTTT.

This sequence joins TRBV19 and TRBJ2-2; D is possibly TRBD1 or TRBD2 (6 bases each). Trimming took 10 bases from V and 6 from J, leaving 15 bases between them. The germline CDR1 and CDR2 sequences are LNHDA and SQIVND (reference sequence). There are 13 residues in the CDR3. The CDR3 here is CATQYREAGELFF. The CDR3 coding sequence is TGTGCCACCCAATACAGGGAGGCCGGGGAGCTGTTTTTT.

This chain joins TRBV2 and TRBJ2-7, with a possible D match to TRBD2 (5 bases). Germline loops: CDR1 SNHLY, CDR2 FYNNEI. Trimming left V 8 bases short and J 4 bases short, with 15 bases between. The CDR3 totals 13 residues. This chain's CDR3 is CASYYGVPYEQYF. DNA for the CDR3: TGTGCCAGCTACTACGGGGTACCGTACGAGCAGTACTTC. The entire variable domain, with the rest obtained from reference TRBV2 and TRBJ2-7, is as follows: EPEVTQTPSHQVTQMGQEVILRCVPISNHLYFYWYRQILGQKVEFLVSFYNNEISEKSEIFDDQFSVERPDGSNFTLKIRSTKLEDSAMYFCASYYGVPYEQYFGPGTRLTVT.